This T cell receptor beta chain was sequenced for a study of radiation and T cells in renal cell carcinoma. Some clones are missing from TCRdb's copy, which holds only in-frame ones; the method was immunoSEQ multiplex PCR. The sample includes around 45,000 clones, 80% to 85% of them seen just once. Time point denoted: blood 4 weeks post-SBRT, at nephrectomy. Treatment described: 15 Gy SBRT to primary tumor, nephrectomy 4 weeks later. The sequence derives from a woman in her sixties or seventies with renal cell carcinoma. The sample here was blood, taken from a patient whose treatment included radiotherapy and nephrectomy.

CDR3 DNA: TGTGCCAGCAGCTTAACGTCTAGCGGGAGTACCGAGCAGTACTTC. Translated, it gives CASSLTSSGSTEQYF. The chain uses TRBV7-9 and TRBJ2-7; the match to TRBD2 covers 10 bases. The CDR3 has 15 amino acids. V dropped 2 bases and J dropped 6; count of bases not matched to a gene: 7. The germline CDR1 and CDR2 sequences are SEHNR and FQNEAQ (reference sequence).